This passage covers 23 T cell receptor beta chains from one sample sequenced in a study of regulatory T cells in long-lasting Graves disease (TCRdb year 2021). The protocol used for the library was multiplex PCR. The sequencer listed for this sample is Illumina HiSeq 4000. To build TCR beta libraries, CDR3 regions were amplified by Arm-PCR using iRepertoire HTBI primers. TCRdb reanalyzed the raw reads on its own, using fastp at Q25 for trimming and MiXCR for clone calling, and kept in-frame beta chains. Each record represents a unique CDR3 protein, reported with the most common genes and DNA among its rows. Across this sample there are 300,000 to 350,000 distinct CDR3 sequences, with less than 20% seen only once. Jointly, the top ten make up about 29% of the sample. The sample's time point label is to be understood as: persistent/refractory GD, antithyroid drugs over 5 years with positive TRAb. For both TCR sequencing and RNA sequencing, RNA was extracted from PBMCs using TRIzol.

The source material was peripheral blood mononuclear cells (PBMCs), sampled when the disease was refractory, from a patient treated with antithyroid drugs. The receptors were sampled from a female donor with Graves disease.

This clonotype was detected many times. As DNA, the CDR3 is TGTGCCAGCAGTTACTACCAGGGTCAGCCCCAGCATTTT. As protein: CASSYYQGQPQHF. V and J are TRBV6-5 and TRBJ1-5, with D maybe TRBD1 (5 bases). CDR3 size: 13 residues. The V end lost 1 base, the J end lost 6 bases, and 7 bases lay between the germline ends. Looked up from germline, CDR1 is MNHEY and CDR2 is SVGAGI.

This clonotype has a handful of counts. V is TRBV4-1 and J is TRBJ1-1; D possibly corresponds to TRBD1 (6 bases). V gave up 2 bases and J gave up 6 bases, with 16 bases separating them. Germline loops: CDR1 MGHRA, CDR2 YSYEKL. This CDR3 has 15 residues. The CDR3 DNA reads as TGCGCCAGCAGCCAAAAACAGGGCGGGACATCTGAAGCTTTCTTT. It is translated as CASSQKQGGTSEAFF.

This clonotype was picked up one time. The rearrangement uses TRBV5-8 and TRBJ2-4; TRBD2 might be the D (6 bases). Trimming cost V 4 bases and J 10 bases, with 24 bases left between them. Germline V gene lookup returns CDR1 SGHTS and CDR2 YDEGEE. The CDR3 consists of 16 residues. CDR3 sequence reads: CASSRGMSREVGIQYF. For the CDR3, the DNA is TGTGCCAGCAGCCGGGGTATGAGCAGGGAGGTTGGGATTCAGTACTTC.

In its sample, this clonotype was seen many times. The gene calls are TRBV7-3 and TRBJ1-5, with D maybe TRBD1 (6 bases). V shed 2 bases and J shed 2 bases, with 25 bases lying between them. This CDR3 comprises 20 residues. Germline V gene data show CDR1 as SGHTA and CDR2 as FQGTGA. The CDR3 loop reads CASSLGGREERYVGNQPQHF. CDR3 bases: TGTGCCAGCAGCTTAGGGGGCCGGGAGGAGAGATATGTGGGCAATCAGCCCCAGCATTTT.

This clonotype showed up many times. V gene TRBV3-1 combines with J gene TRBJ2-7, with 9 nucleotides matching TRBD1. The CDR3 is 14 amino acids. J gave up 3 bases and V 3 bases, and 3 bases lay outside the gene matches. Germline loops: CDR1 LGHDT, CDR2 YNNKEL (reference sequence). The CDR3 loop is CASSHGQGSYEQYF. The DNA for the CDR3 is TGTGCCAGCAGCCATGGACAGGGGAGCTACGAGCAGTACTTC.

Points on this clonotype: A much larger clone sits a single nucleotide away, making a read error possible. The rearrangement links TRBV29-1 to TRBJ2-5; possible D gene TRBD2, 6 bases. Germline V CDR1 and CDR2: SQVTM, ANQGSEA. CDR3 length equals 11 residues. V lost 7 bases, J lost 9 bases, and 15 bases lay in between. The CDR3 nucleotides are TGCAGCGCGGACTACTTGGAGGCCCAGTACTTC. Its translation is CSADYLEAQYF.

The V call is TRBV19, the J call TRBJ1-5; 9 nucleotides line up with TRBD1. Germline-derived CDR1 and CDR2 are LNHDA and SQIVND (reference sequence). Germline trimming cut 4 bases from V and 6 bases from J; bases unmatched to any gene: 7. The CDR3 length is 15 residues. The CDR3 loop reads CASSSTGGGSQPQHF. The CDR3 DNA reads TGTGCCAGTAGTAGCACAGGGGGCGGGAGTCAGCCCCAGCATTTT.

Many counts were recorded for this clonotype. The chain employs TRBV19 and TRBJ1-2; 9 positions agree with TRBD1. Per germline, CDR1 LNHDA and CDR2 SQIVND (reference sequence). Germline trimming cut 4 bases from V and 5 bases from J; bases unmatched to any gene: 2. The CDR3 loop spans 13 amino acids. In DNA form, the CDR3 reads TGTGCCAGTAGTACCGGACAGGGGTATGGCTACACCTTC. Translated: CASSTGQGYGYTF.

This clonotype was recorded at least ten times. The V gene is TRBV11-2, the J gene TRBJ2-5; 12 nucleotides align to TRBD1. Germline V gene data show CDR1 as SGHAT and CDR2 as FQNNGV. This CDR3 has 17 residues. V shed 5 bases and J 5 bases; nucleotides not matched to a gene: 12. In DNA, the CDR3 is TGTGCCAGCAGCCCCGGGACAGGGGGCTTGCCCAAGGAGACCCAGTACTTC. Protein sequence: CASSPGTGGLPKETQYF.

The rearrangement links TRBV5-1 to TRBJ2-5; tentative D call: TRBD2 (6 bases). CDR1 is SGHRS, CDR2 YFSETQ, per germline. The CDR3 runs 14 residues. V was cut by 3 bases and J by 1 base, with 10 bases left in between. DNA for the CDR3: TGCGCCAGCAGCTCGGGGGATCCCCAAGAGACCCAGTACTTC. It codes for CASSSGDPQETQYF.

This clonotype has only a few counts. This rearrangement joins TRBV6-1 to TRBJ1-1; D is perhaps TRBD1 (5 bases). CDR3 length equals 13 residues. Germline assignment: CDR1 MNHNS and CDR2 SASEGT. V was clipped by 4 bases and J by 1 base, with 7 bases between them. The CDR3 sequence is CASSAQANTEAFF. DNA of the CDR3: TGTGCCAGCAGTGCACAGGCGAACACTGAAGCTTTCTTT.

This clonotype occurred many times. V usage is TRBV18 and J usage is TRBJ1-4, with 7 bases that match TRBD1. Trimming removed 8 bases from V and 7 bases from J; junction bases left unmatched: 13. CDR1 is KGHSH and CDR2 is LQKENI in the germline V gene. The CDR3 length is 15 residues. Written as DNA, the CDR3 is TGTGCCAGCGCCCAATACAGGGGAGTGCGTGAAAAACTGTTTTTT. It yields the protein CASAQYRGVREKLFF.

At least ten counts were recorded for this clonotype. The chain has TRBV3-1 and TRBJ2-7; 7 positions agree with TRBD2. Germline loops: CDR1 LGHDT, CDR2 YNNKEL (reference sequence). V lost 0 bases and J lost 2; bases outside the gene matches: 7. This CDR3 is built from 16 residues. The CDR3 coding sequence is TGTGCCAGCAGCCAAGACGAGCGGGACGGGACCTACGAGCAGTACTTC. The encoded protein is CASSQDERDGTYEQYF.

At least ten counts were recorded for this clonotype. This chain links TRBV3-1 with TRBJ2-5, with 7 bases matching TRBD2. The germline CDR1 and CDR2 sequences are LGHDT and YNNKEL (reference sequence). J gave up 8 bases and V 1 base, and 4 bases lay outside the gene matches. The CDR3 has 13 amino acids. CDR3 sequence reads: CASSQGRLATQYF. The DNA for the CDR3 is TGTGCCAGCAGCCAAGGAAGACTAGCTACCCAGTACTTC.

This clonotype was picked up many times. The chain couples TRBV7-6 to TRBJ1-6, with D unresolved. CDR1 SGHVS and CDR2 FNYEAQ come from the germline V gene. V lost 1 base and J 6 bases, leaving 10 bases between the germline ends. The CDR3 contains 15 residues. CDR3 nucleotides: TGTGCCAGCAGCTTAGGGCCCGGGCTTAATTCACCCCTCCACTTT. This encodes CASSLGPGLNSPLHF. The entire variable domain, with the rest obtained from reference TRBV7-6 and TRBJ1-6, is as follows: GAGVSQSPRYKVTKRGQDVALRCDPISGHVSLYWYRQALGQGPEFLTYFNYEAQQDKSGLPNDRFSAERPEGSISTLTIQRTEQRDSAMYRCASSLGPGLNSPLHFGNGTRLTVT.

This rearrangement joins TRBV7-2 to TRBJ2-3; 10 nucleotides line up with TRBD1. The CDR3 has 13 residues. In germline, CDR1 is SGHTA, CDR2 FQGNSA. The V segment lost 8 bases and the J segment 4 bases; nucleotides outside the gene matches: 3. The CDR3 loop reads CASSGQGSDTQYF. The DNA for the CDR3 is TGTGCCAGCTCGGGACAGGGGTCAGATACGCAGTATTTT.

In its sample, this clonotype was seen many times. CDR3 nucleotide sequence: TGTGCCAGCAAAACAGGGACAGGGCGCCGGGAGACCCAGTACTTC. Translated, it gives CASKTGTGRRETQYF. This chain links TRBV6-1 with TRBJ2-5; 9 nucleotides agree with TRBD1. The CDR3 is 15 amino acids. V trimming: 7 bases; J trimming: 5 bases; junction bases outside the gene matches: 11. Germline CDR1 is MNHNS and CDR2 is SASEGT.

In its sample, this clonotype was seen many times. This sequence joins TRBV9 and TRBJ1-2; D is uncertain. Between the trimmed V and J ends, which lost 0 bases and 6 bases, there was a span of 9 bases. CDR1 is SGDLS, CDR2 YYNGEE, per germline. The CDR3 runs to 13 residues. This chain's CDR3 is CASSVGTGNGYTF. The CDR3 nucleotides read TGTGCCAGCAGCGTAGGGACGGGGAATGGCTACACCTTC. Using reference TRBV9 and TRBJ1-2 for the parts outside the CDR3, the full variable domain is DSGVTQTPKHLITATGQRVTLRCSPRSGDLSVYWYQQSLDQGLQFLIQYYNGEERAKGNILERFSAQQFPDLHSELNLSSLELGDSALYFCASSVGTGNGYTFGSGTRLTVV.

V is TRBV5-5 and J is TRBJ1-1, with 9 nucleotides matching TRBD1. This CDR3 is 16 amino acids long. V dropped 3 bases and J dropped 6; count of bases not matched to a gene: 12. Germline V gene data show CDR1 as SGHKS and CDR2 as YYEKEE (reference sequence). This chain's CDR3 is CASSYETGTGKPEAFF. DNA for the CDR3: TGTGCCAGCAGCTACGAGACCGGGACAGGGAAGCCTGAAGCTTTCTTT.

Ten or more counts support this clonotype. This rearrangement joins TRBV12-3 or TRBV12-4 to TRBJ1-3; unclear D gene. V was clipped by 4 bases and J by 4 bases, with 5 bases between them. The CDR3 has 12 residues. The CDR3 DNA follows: TGTGCCAGCAGTTGGGAGGGAAACACCATATATTTT. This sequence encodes CASSWEGNTIYF.

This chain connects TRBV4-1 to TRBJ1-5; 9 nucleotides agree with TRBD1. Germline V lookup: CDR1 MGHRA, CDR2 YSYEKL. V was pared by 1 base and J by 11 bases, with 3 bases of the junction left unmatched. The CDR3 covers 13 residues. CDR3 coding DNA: TGCGCCAGCAGCCAAGGGACAGGGGTCACCCAGCATTTT. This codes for CASSQGTGVTQHF.

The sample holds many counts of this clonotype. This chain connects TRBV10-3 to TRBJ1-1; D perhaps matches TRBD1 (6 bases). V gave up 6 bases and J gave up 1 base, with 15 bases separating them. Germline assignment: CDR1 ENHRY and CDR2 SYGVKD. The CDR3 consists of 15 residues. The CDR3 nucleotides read TGTGCCATCAGGAACCGGGACACCTCGAACACTGAAGCTTTCTTT. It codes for CAIRNRDTSNTEAFF.

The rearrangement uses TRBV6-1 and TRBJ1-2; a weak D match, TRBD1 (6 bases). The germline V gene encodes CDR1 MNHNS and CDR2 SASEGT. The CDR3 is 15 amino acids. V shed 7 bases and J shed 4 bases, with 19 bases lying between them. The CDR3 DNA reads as TGTGCCAGCACCCAGCCCCCGACAGGCCCCTATGGCTACACCTTC. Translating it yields CASTQPPTGPYGYTF.